This TCR beta chain was captured by sequencing in a study of monozygotic twins with inflammatory bowel disease. General study points: The inverse Simpson measure of TCRbeta diversity was lower in IBD patients than in healthy co-twins.

Via template switching, UMIs carrying a 6-nucleotide sample barcode were introduced. TCRdb reprocessed the 5' RACE reads and stores each CDR3 protein as one record, lacking DNA. The table lists approximately 400,000 distinct CDR3 sequences. The length of the CDR3 is 15 residues. Germline V gives CDR1 SGHTA, CDR2 FQGNSA. About this clonotype: No antigen is known for it.

The chain recombines TRBV7-2 with TRBJ1-1; the D call from TCRdb, TRBD1, cannot be confirmed without DNA. This sequence was found in a human donor with ulcerative colitis or Crohn's disease, or a healthy co-twin of an affected twin (not recorded which). Sequenced material: blood. The chain's CDR3 is CASSSGFRANTEAFF. Supplemented by reference TRBV7-2 and TRBJ1-1, the full variable domain reads GAGVSQSPSNKVTEKGKDVELRCDPISGHTALYWYRQSLGQGLEFLIYFQGNSAPDKSGLPSDRFSAERTGGSVSTLTIQRTQQEDSAVYLCASSSGFRANTEAFFGQGTRLTVV.